One TCR beta chain is described in this entry. Its antigen has not been determined. No base quality information exists; no much larger clone differs at one position. These data are taken from a study of blood T cell repertoires in COVID-19 (dated by TCRdb to 2018 to 2021). Regarding the research as a whole: Samples covering the acute and convalescent phases of COVID-19 were provided by collaborators in the United States, Italy and Spain. The prospective study material was composed of cDNA or gDNA derived from T cells, B-cell-depleted T cells, or PBMCs. The dataset comprised deeply sampled blood TCRbeta repertoires from subjects exposed to, actively infected with, or recovered from COVID-19. The repertoires were released in a freely available public database meant as a resource for research on the immune response to SARS-CoV-2. The samples were drawn from the first 160 participants of the ongoing ImmuneRACE study and from more than 1,000 subjects provided by 6 global collaborators. The sample metadata nearly always contained a de-identified subject ID, COVID-19 status, age in years and sex. Where HLA class I and class II types were available, the types were taken from metadata supplied by the sample provider, not from assay-based typing. The paper as a whole reports these results and caveats: How much clinical and demographic metadata was included differed by source and by participant, and the metadata was provided uncurated.

TCRbeta CDR3 regions were amplified from genomic DNA using the immunoSEQ Assay, a bias-controlled multiplex PCR. From the authors' description of their analysis: Within the assay, amplification of reference gene primers was used to estimate how many nucleated cells each sample contained. To quantify the absolute abundance of each unique TCRbeta CDR3 rearrangement, sequence reads were collapsed and filtered. Productive Simpson clonality was computed per sample as the square root of Simpson's diversity index over productive rearrangements. Held by TCRdb, this immuneACCESS table contains in-frame sequences only and omits some clones. Under half of the omission traces to an unresolved V gene where checked; the cause of the rest is unknown. The V and J calls and clone size were taken over from that table, and D and trimming were inferred from the DNA. The sample profile shows around 700,000 clones; 80% to 90% of them were found once. The biggest ten clones account for about 0.24% of the sample.

The V and J ends are trimmed by 5 bases and 2 bases, leaving 9 bases between them. From cysteine to phenylalanine, the CDR3 is 13 amino acids long. Only the CDR3 part of the read is kept: 39 bases, read in frame from the first base. The germline V gene provides CDR1 SGHRS and CDR2 YFSETQ. Collaborating institutions collected whole blood in K2EDTA tubes following their own protocols. For TCRbeta analysis, collaborators shipped samples as frozen whole blood, isolated PBMCs, or DNA extracted from either of those sample types. The sequenced sample was peripheral blood. The chain is assembled from TRBV5-1 and TRBJ2-3, with the D gene uncertain. The TCR was taken from a young woman with acute or convalescent COVID-19. Here the CDR3 is given as CASRTTSTDTQYF. The DNA sequence reads TGCGCCAGCAGAACGACTTCCACAGATACGCAGTATTTT.